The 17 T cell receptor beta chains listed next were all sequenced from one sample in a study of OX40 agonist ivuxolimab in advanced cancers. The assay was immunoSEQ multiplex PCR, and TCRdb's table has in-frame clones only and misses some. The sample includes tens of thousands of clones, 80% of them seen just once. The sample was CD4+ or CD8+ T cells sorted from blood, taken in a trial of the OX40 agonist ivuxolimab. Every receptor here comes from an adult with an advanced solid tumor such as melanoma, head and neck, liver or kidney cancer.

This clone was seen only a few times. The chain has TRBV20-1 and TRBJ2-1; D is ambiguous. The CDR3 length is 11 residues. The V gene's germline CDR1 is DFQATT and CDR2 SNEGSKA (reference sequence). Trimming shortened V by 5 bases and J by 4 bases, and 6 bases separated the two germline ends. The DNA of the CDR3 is TGCAGTGCTCCCATATACAATGAGCAGTTCTTC. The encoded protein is CSAPIYNEQFF.

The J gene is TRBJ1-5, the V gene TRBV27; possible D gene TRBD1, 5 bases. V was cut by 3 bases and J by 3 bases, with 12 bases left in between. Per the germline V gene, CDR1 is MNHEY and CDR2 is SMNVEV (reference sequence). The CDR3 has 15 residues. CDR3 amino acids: CASSFGQGDNQPQHF. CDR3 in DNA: TGTGCCAGCAGTTTCGGTCAGGGTGACAATCAGCCCCAGCATTTT.

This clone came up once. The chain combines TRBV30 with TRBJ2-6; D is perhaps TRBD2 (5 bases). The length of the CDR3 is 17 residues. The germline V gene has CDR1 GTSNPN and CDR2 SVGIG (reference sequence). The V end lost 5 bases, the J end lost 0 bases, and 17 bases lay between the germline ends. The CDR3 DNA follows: TGTGCCTGGCGGAGAGGCAGGACTTACTCTGGGGCCAACGTCCTGACTTTC. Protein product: CAWRRGRTYSGANVLTF. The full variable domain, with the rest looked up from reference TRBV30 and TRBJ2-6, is SQTIHQWPATLVQPVGSPLSLECTVEGTSNPNLYWYRQAAGRGLQLLFYSVGIGQISSEVPQNLSASRPQDRQFILSSKKLLLSDSGFYLCAWRRGRTYSGANVLTFGAGSRLTVL.

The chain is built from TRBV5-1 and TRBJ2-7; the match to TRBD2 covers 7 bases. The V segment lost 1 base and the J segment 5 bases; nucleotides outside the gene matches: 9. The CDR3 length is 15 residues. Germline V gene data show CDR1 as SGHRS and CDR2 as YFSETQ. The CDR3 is CASSLMGEGQHEQYF. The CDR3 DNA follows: TGCGCCAGCAGCTTGATGGGGGAGGGCCAACACGAGCAGTACTTC.

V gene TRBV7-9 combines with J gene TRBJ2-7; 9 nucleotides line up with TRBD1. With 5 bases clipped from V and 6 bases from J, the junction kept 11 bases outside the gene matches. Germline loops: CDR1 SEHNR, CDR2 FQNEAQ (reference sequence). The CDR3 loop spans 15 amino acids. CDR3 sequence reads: CASSHPGQGTVEQYF. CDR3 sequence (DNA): TGTGCCAGCAGCCATCCGGGACAGGGTACGGTCGAGCAGTACTTC.

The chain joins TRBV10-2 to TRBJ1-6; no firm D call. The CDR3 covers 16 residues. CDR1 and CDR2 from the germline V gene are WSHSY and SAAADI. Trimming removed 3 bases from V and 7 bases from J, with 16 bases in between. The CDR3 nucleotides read TGCGCCAGCAGTGACGGTCTACGAGTGGAAAATTCACCCCTCCACTTT. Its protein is CASSDGLRVENSPLHF.

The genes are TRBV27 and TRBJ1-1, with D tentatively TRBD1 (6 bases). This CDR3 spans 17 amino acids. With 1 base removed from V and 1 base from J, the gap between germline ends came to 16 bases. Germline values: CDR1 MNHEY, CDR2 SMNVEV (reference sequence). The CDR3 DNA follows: TGTGCCAGCAGTTTATGGGGGGCGGGCAAATGGAACACTGAAGCTTTCTTT. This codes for CASSLWGAGKWNTEAFF.

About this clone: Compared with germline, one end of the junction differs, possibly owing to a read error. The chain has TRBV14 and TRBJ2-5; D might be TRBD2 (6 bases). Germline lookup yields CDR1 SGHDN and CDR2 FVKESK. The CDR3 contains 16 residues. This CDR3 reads CAGSQVEALGRETQYF. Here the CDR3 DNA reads TGTGCCGGCAGCCAAGTGGAGGCCCTCGGGAGAGAGACCCAGTACTTC.

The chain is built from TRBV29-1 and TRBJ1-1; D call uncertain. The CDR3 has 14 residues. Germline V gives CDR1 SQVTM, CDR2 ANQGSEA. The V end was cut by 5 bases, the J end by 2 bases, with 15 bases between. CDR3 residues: CSVQLPTDNTEAFF. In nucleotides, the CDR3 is TGCAGCGTTCAACTTCCGACGGATAACACTGAAGCTTTCTTT. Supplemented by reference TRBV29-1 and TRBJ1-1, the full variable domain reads SAVISQKPSRDICQRGTSLTIQCQVDSQVTMMFWYRQQPGQSLTLIATANQGSEATYESGFVIDKFPISRPNLTFSTLTVSNMSPEDSSIYLCSVQLPTDNTEAFFGQGTRLTVV.

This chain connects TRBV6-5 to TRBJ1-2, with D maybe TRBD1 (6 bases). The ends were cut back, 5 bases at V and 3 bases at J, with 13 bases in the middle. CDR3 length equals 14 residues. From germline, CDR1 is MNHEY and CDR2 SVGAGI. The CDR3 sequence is CASSAQGIHYGYTF. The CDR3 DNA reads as TGTGCCAGCAGTGCTCAGGGGATCCACTATGGCTACACCTTC.

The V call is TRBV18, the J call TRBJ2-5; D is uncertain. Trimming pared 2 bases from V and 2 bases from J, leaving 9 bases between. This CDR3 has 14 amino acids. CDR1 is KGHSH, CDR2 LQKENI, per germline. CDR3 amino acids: CASSPGGYQETQYF. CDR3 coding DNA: TGTGCCAGCTCACCAGGCGGATATCAAGAGACCCAGTACTTC.

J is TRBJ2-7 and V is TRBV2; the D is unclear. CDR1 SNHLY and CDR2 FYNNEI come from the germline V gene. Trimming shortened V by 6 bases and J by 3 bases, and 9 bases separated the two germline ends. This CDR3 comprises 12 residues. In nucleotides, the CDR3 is TGTGCCAGCAGGGGAAACCTCTACGAGCAGTACTTC. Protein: CASRGNLYEQYF.

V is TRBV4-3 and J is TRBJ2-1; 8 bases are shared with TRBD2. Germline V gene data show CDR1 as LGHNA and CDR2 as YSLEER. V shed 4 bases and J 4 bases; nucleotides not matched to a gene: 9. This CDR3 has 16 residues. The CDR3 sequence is CASSPLVSGIYNEQFF. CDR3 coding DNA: TGCGCCAGCAGCCCTTTGGTTAGCGGGATATACAATGAGCAGTTCTTC.

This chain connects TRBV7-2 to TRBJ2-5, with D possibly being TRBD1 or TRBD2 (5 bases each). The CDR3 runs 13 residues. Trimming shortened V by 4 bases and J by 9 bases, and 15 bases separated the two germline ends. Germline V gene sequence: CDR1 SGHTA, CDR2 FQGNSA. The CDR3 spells CASSSGTPGPQYF. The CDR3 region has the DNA TGTGCCAGCAGCTCCGGGACCCCCGGCCCCCAGTACTTC.

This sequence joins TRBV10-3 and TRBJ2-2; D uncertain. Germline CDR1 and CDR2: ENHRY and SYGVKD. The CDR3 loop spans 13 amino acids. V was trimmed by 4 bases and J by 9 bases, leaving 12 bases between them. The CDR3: CAISVTNSRELFF. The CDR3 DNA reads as TGTGCCATCAGTGTTACCAATTCCCGGGAGCTGTTTTTT.

CDR3 loop: CASSDQGWGETQYF. DNA of the CDR3: TGTGCCAGCAGTGATCAGGGATGGGGAGAGACCCAGTACTTC. This chain uses TRBV6-1 with TRBJ2-5; a weak D match, TRBD1 (5 bases). The CDR3 runs to 14 residues. Germline CDR1 and CDR2: MNHNS and SASEGT. The V end was cut by 3 bases, the J end by 4 bases, with 12 bases between.

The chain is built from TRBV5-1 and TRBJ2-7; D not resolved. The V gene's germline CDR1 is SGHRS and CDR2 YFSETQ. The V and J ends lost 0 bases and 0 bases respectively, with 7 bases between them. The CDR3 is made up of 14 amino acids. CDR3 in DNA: TGCGCCAGCAGCTTGGTCCCAAGCTCCTACGAGCAGTACTTC. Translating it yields CASSLVPSSYEQYF.